These 19 T cell receptor beta chains came from one sample sequenced in a study of T cells in Graves' hyperthyroidism and ophthalmopathy. Amplified TCR beta CDR3 regions derived from RNA transcripts. HTBI primers were used for first-round RT-PCR of the TCR CDR3. TCRdb re-called the multiplex PCR reads through MiXCR, storing one row per CDR3 protein. Of 350,000 to 500,000 distinct CDR3 sequences detected, roughly 13% appear once; the ten largest clones hold about 5%. The source material was blood. The source is a woman under 30 with Graves' hyperthyroidism.

J is TRBJ1-2 and V is TRBV30, with TRBD1 matching over 7 bases. The J segment lost 4 bases and the V segment lost 0 bases, leaving 8 bases of the junction unmatched. Germline values: CDR1 GTSNPN, CDR2 SVGIG (reference sequence). The CDR3 totals 15 residues. The CDR3 here is CAWSVGSRGAYGYTF. In DNA form, the CDR3 reads TGTGCCTGGAGTGTCGGGTCCAGGGGGGCCTATGGCTACACCTTC.

A few counts support this clonotype. The V call is TRBV5-1, the J call TRBJ2-5; D may correspond to TRBD1 or TRBD2 (6 bases each). V lost 4 bases to trimming and J lost 9 bases, with 22 bases between them. Per the germline V gene, CDR1 is SGHRS and CDR2 is YFSETQ. The CDR3 covers 15 residues. CDR3: CASSPEDSPRGAQYF. As DNA, the CDR3 is TGCGCCAGCAGCCCGGAGGACAGTCCTAGGGGGGCCCAGTACTTC.

The rearrangement links TRBV12-3 or TRBV12-4 to TRBJ2-7; D is tentatively TRBD1 or TRBD2 (5 bases each). Trimming took off 5 bases at V and 3 bases at J, with 11 bases between the two ends. This CDR3 has 13 residues. Here the CDR3 reads CASSAGTHYEQYF. The CDR3, as DNA: TGTGCCAGCAGTGCCGGGACCCACTACGAGCAGTACTTC.

This clonotype was picked up many times. This rearrangement joins TRBV20-1 to TRBJ2-7; 8 nucleotides line up with TRBD1. V trimming: 5 bases; J trimming: 7 bases; junction bases outside the gene matches: 4. Germline loops: CDR1 DFQATT, CDR2 SNEGSKA (reference sequence). The CDR3 covers 11 residues. The CDR3 DNA reads as TGCAGTGCTCCGACAGGGGCGGAGCAGTACTTC. As protein: CSAPTGAEQYF.

The chain carries TRBV11-2 and TRBJ1-6; tentatively, D is TRBD1 (6 bases). Per germline, CDR1 SGHAT and CDR2 FQNNGV. The CDR3 is 16 amino acids. Trimming left V 6 bases short and J 5 bases short, with 17 bases between. The CDR3 sequence is CASRTKGGDHNSPLHF. CDR3 bases: TGTGCCAGCAGGACTAAAGGGGGAGACCATAATTCACCCCTCCACTTT.

This clonotype was seen ten or more times. The V call is TRBV12-3 or TRBV12-4, the J call TRBJ2-5, with D possibly matching TRBD2 (6 bases). The CDR3 spans 14 residues. Trimming left V 3 bases short and J 5 bases short, with 13 bases between. In DNA form, the CDR3 reads TGTGCCAGCAGTTTGGAGGGGCTATTTGAGACCCAGTACTTC. It is translated as CASSLEGLFETQYF.

There are a few counts of this clonotype. The chain has TRBV3-1 and TRBJ1-4; 9 bases fit TRBD1. Germline V gene sequence: CDR1 LGHDT, CDR2 YNNKEL (reference sequence). The CDR3 runs to 14 residues. The junction had 5 bases not matched to a gene; V was cut back by 4 bases and J by 8 bases. This CDR3 is CASSLGDRDEKLFF. The CDR3 bases are TGTGCCAGCAGCCTTGGGGACAGGGACGAAAAACTGTTTTTT. Full variable domain (missing parts from reference TRBV3-1 and TRBJ1-4): DTAVSQTPKYLVTQMGNDKSIKCEQNLGHDTMYWYKQDSKKFLKIMFSYNNKELIINETVPNRFSPKSPDKAHLNLHINSLELGDSAVYFCASSLGDRDEKLFFGSGTQLSVL.

Concerning this clonotype itself: Given a much more abundant clone one base away, this may be a read error. The chain has TRBV27 and TRBJ2-6, with D unclear. This CDR3 is built from 14 residues. The V gene's germline CDR1 is MNHEY and CDR2 SMNVEV (reference sequence). V was shortened by 1 base and J by 0 bases, with 1 base between the two germline ends. In nucleotides, the CDR3 is TGTGCCAGCAGTTTATACTCTGGGGCCAACGTCCTGACTTTC. This codes for CASSLYSGANVLTF.

This clonotype was seen repeatedly, ten times or more. The CDR3 DNA reads TGTGCCAGCAGCCAAGATTGGAGCGGGAGGTGGAATGAGCAGTTCTTC. It specifies CASSQDWSGRWNEQFF. The rearrangement joins TRBV3-1 to TRBJ2-1; the match to TRBD2 covers 9 bases. CDR1 and CDR2 (germline): LGHDT, YNNKEL (reference sequence). The CDR3 contains 16 residues. The trim removed 0 bases at V and 7 bases at J, leaving 7 bases unmatched.

The gene calls are TRBV5-4 and TRBJ2-5; 9 bases are shared with TRBD2. CDR1 and CDR2 (germline): SGHNT, YYREEE (reference sequence). V lost 1 base to trimming and J lost 5 bases; unmatched junction nucleotides: 6. The CDR3 covers 15 residues. The CDR3 sequence: CASSLRLAGAETQYF. The CDR3 nucleotides are TGTGCCAGCAGCTTGAGATTAGCGGGAGCGGAGACCCAGTACTTC.

This clonotype was seen repeatedly, ten times or more. Here the CDR3 reads CSASLPGQVNEKLFF. The CDR3 nucleotides are TGCAGTGCTTCTCTCCCGGGACAGGTTAATGAAAAACTGTTTTTT. J is TRBJ1-4 and V is TRBV20-1, with TRBD1 identical over 8 bases. Germline-derived CDR1 and CDR2 are DFQATT and SNEGSKA (reference sequence). After removal of 5 bases from V and 4 bases from J, the junction contained 9 bases not matched to a gene. The CDR3 consists of 15 residues.

This clonotype has just one count. This chain joins TRBV19 and TRBJ2-2; D may be TRBD1 or TRBD2 (5 bases each). CDR3 length: 14 amino acids. Trimming shortened V by 7 bases and J by 6 bases, and 15 bases separated the two germline ends. The V gene's germline CDR1 is LNHDA and CDR2 SQIVND (reference sequence). The CDR3 nucleotides read TGTGCCAGTACGAAGGACTGGGGCCCCGGGGAGCTGTTTTTT. Translation: CASTKDWGPGELFF.

This clonotype was picked up a small number of times. The conserved phenylalanine or tryptophan normally closing the CDR3 is absent here, so this likely arose from a read error. The chain links TRBV7-9 to TRBJ2-7; D not certain. This CDR3 spans 13 amino acids. CDR1 is SEHNR, CDR2 FQNEAQ, per germline (reference sequence). With 4 bases removed from V and 6 bases from J, the gap between germline ends came to 13 bases. This CDR3 is CASSSTRNSEQYL. The CDR3 DNA is TGTGCCAGCAGCTCGACCCGGAATAGCGAGCAGTACCTC.

This clonotype was recorded at least ten times. V usage is TRBV6-5 and J usage is TRBJ2-1, with 14 nucleotides matching TRBD2. In germline, CDR1 is MNHEY, CDR2 SVGAGI. The CDR3 is made up of 17 amino acids. J gave up 1 base and V 2 bases, and 1 base lay outside the gene matches. The CDR3 reads CASSYGLAGGSYNEQFF. The CDR3 DNA sequence: TGTGCCAGCAGTTACGGACTAGCGGGAGGATCCTACAATGAGCAGTTCTTC.

This chain uses TRBV28 with TRBJ1-1, with TRBD1 matching over 11 bases. Unmatched junction bases numbered 9, after V lost 5 bases and J lost 10 bases. Germline V gene lookup returns CDR1 MDHEN and CDR2 SYDVKM. The CDR3 is 14 residues long. CDR3 bases: TGTGCCAGCAGTCCCTGGGACAGGGGGTCTCGAGCTTTCTTT. This sequence encodes CASSPWDRGSRAFF.

Comment on this clonotype: This may arise from a read error, as a much more abundant clone is one base away. No conserved phenylalanine or tryptophan ends this CDR3, so it is likely a read error. J is TRBJ2-2 and V is TRBV6-1; TRBD1 agrees at 8 bases. Germline-derived CDR1 and CDR2 are MNHNS and SASEGT. The CDR3 runs 17 residues. Trimming took 5 bases from V and 1 from J; bases not matched to a gene: 9. For the CDR3, the DNA is TGTGCCAGCAGTCGGCCTGTGGGGACAGGGAACACCGGGGAGCTGTTTCTT. Protein sequence: CASSRPVGTGNTGELFL.

This clonotype was seen a handful of times. The rearrangement links TRBV4-3 to TRBJ2-4, with a possible D match to TRBD1 (5 bases). V was trimmed by 0 bases and J by 4 bases, leaving 7 bases between them. The CDR3 covers 14 residues. Germline assignment: CDR1 LGHNA and CDR2 YSLEER. The CDR3, as DNA: TGCGCCAGCAGCCAAGATAACAGGAAAAACATTCAGTACTTC. It translates to CASSQDNRKNIQYF.

This clonotype was seen many times. The chain has TRBV11-2 and TRBJ2-7; D may match TRBD1 or TRBD2 (6 bases each). In germline, CDR1 is SGHAT, CDR2 FQNNGV. The CDR3 is made up of 18 amino acids. V was trimmed by 0 bases and J by 1 base, leaving 19 bases between them. As DNA, the CDR3 is TGTGCCAGCAGCTTAGATCGGGGGCGACAGCGTCTATCCTACGAGCAGTACTTC. It is translated as CASSLDRGRQRLSYEQYF.

This clonotype was observed at least ten times. The V call is TRBV7-8, the J call TRBJ2-3; 7 bases are a match to TRBD2. This CDR3 contains 17 residues. The ends lost 3 bases at V and 3 bases at J; junction bases unmatched: 12. Germline V CDR1 and CDR2: SGHVS, FQNEAQ. The CDR3 DNA is TGTGCCAGCAGCTTCGGGACTTCGGGGGGTCTAACAGATACGCAGTATTTT. It specifies CASSFGTSGGLTDTQYF.